Detailed here is one T cell receptor (beta chain). TCRdb's copy holds only in-frame clones and misses some; the assay was immunoSEQ multiplex PCR. The sample carries more than 95,000 clones, approximately 81% recorded once. The data were taken from a study of blood T cell repertoires in COVID-19. At the level of the study: Sample material is recorded as cDNA or gDNA derived from T cells, B-cell-depleted T cells, or PBMCs.

The clonotype originates from an elderly man with acute or convalescent COVID-19. Sequencing used peripheral blood.

The DNA of the CDR3 is TGCGCCAGCAGCTCCGGACAGGGATACGAGCAGTACTTC. It translates to CASSSGQGYEQYF. V usage is TRBV5-1 and J usage is TRBJ2-7, with TRBD1 matching over 8 bases. Looked up from germline, CDR1 is SGHRS and CDR2 is YFSETQ. The CDR3 extends over 13 amino acids. V trimming: 3 bases; J trimming: 4 bases; junction bases outside the gene matches: 3. Drawing the rest from reference TRBV5-1 and TRBJ2-7, the complete variable domain is KAGVTQTPRYLIKTRGQQVTLSCSPISGHRSVSWYQQTPGQGLQFLFEYFSETQRNKGNFPGRFSGRQFSNSRSEMNVSTLELGDSALYLCASSSGQGYEQYFGPGTRLTVT.